This T cell receptor (beta chain) was identified during a study of T cell repertoires in cytomegalovirus infection. Study context: Based on public TCR beta signatures, there were indications of CMV infection and of a matching HLA type. Study-wide results and caveats: Cumulated frequencies of public TCR beta families served to identify carriers of CMV plus the relevant HLA.

This clonotype was counted only a few times. Its antigen is not known. TCRdb reprocessed the reads via MiXCR and lists one record per CDR3 protein. The sample gives approximately 200,000 distinct CDR3 sequences, approximately 30% of which show up once; just over 30% is in the top ten. The origin of this receptor is a human donor in good health (CMV status not recorded). Some clones in this sample may be carry-over from other donors' samples. The sequenced sample was PBMCs.

The CDR3 region has the DNA TGTGCCAGCAGTACTGGATACCGCGGATATAATTCACCCCTCCACTTT. Protein product: CASSTGYRGYNSPLHF. The J gene is TRBJ1-6, the V gene TRBV6-1; D uncertain. CDR1 and CDR2 (germline): MNHNS, SASEGT. The CDR3 length is 16 residues. V was trimmed by 5 bases and J by 4 bases, leaving 15 bases between them.